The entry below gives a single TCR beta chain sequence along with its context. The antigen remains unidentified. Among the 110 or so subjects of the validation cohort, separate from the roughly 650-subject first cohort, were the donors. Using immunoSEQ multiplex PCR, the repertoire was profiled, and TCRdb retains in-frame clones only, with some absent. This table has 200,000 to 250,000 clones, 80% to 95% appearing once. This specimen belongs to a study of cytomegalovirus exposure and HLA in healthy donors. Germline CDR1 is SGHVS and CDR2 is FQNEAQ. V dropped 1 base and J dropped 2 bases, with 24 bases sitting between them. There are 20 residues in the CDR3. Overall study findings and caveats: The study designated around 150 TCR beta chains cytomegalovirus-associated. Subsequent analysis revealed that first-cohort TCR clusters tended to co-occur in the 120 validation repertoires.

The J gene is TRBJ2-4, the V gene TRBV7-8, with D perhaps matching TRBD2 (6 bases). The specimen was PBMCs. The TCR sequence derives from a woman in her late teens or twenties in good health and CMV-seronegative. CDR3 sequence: CASSLDDAAPGRLSKNIQYF. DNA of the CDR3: TGTGCCAGCAGCTTAGATGACGCCGCGCCGGGGAGGCTATCCAAAAACATTCAGTACTTC.